This TCR beta chain was sequenced during a study of cytomegalovirus exposure and HLA in healthy donors. Overall study results and limits: When analyzed later, a missense DCLRE1C variant was found to be linked to TCR beta V- and J-gene trimming. A few CMV-associated chains proved CMV antigen-specific in vitro.

Details on this clone: No antigen is known for it.

This CDR3 spans 14 amino acids. CDR1 and CDR2 from the germline V gene are MGHDK and SYGVNS. V was cut by 5 bases and J by 10 bases, with 15 bases left in between. Researchers ran the PCR with 60 Vbeta and 13 Jbeta primers. Data came from immunoSEQ multiplex PCR; TCRdb stores just in-frame clones and leaves some out. Of fewer than 200,000 clones detected, more than 70% appear once; the ten largest clones hold about 1.6%. The material sequenced was PBMCs. The rearrangement links TRBV25-1 to TRBJ1-6, with D tentatively TRBD1 (5 bases). The sequence came from a male donor in good health and CMV-seronegative. The CDR3 spells CASSLGPGNSPLHF. The CDR3 region has the DNA TGTGCCAGCAGTCTCGGTCCAGGGAACTCACCCCTCCACTTT.